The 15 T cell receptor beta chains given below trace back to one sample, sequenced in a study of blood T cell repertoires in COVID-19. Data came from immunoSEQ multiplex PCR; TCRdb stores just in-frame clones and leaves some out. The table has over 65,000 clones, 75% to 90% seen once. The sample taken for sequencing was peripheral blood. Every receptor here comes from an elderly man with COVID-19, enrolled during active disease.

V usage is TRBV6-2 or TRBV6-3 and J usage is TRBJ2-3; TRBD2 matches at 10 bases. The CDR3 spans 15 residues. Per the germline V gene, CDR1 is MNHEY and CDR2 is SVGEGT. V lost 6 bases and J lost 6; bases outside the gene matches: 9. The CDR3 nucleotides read TGTGCCAGCAGCGGACTAGCGGTTAGAGTGGATACGCAGTATTTT. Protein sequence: CASSGLAVRVDTQYF.

As DNA, the CDR3 is TGTGCCAGCAGCTTACGAGGAGGAGGTGATTCACCCCTCCACTTT. Encoded protein: CASSLRGGGDSPLHF. The chain is built from TRBV7-8 and TRBJ1-6; D remains unclear. This CDR3 contains 15 residues. Germline V gene data show CDR1 as SGHVS and CDR2 as FQNEAQ. V was trimmed by 2 bases and J by 8 bases, leaving 13 bases between them.

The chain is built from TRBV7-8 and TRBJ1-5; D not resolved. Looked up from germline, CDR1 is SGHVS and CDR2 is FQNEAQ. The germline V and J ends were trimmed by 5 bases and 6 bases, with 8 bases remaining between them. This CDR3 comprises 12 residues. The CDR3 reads CASSRYGQPQHF. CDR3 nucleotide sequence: TGTGCCAGCAGCCGGTACGGTCAGCCCCAGCATTTT.

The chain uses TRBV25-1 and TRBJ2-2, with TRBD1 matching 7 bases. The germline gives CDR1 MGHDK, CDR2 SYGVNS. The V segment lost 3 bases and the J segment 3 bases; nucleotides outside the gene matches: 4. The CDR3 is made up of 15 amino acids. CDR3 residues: CASSDPGTDTGELFF. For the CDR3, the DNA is TGTGCCAGCAGTGATCCCGGGACAGACACCGGGGAGCTGTTTTTT.

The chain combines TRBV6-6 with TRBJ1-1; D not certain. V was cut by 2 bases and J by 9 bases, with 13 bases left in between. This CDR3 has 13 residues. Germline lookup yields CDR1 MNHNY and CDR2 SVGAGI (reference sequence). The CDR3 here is CASSYQDREQAFF. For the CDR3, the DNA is TGTGCCAGCAGTTACCAGGACCGGGAGCAAGCTTTCTTT.

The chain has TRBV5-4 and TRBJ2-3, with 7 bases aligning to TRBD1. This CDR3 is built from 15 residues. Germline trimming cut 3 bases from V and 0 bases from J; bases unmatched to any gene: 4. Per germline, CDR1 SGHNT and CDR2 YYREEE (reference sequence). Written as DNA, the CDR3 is TGTGCCAGCAGCTCGGGACAGCCAAGCACAGATACGCAGTATTTT. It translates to CASSSGQPSTDTQYF. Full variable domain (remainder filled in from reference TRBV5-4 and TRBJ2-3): ETGVTQSPTHLIKTRGQQVTLRCSSQSGHNTVSWYQQALGQGPQFIFQYYREEENGRGNFPPRFSGLQFPNYSSELNVNALELDDSALYLCASSSGQPSTDTQYFGPGTRLTVL.

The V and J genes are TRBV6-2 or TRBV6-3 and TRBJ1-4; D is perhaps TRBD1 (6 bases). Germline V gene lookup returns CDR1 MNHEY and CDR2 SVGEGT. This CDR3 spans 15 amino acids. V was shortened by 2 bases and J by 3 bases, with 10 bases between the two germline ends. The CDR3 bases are TGTGCCAGCAGTTACACAGGGTTCTCTAATGAAAAACTGTTTTTT. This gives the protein CASSYTGFSNEKLFF.

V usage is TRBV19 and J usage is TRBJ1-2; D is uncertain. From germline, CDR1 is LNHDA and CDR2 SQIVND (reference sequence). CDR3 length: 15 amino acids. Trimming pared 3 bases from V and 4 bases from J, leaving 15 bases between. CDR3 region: CASSIDPGLTYGYTF. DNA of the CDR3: TGTGCCAGTAGTATCGACCCTGGACTTACCTATGGCTACACCTTC.

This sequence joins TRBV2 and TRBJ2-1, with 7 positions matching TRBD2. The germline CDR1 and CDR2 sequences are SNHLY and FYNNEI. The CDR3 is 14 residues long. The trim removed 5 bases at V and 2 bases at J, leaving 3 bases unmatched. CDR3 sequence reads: CASSSRGTYNEQFF. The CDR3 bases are TGTGCCAGCAGTTCGCGGGGGACCTACAATGAGCAGTTCTTC.

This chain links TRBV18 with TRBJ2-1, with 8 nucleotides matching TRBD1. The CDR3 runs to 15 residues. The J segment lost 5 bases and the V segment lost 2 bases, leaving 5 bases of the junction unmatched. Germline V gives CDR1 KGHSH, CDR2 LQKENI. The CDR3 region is CASSPWDRNNNEQFF. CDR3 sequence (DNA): TGTGCCAGCTCACCATGGGACAGGAACAACAATGAGCAGTTCTTC. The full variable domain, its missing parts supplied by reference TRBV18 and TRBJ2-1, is NAGVMQNPRHLVRRRGQEARLRCSPMKGHSHVYWYRQLPEEGLKFMVYLQKENIIDESGMPKERFSAEFPKEGPSILRIQQVVRGDSAAYFCASSPWDRNNNEQFFGPGTRLTVL.

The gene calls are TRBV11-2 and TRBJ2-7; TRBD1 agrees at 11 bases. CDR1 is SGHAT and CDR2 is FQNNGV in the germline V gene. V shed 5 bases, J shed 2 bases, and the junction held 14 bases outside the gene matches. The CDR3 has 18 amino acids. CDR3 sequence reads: CASSPSLSPGQGAYEQYF. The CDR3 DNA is TGTGCCAGCAGCCCCAGTTTGAGTCCGGGACAGGGGGCCTACGAGCAGTACTTC.

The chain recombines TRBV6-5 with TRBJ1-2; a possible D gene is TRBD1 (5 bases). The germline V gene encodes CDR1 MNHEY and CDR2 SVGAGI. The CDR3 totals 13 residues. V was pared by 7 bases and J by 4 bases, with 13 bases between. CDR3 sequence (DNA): TGTGCCAGCAACCAGGGTCTGGGCTATGGCTACACCTTC. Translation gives CASNQGLGYGYTF.

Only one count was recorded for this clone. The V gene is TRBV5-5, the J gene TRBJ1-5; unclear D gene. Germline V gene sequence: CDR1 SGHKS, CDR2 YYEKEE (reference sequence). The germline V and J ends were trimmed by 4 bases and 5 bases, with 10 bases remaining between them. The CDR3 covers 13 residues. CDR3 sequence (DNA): TGTGCCAGCAGCCGAGAGATTGATCAGCCCCAGCATTTT. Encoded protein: CASSREIDQPQHF.

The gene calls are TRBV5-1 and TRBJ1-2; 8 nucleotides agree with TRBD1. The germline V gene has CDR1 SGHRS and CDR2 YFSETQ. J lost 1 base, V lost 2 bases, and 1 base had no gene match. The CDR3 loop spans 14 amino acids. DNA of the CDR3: TGCGCCAGCAGCTTACAGGGGGTTAACTATGGCTACACCTTC. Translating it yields CASSLQGVNYGYTF.

In DNA, the CDR3 is TGTGCCAGTAGTATAGGGGGAGACCCAGGGACCCAGTACTTC. Translation: CASSIGGDPGTQYF. The gene calls are TRBV19 and TRBJ2-5; tentative D call: TRBD2 (5 bases). Germline lookup yields CDR1 LNHDA and CDR2 SQIVND (reference sequence). V was cut by 1 base and J by 7 bases, with 13 bases left in between. The CDR3 runs to 14 residues.